These 10 T cell receptor beta chains were all obtained from the same sample, sequenced in a study of cytomegalovirus exposure and HLA in healthy donors. PCR employed 60 Vbeta and 13 Jbeta primers. The protocol was immunoSEQ multiplex PCR, while the TCRdb copy is restricted to in-frame clones and leaves out a portion. In the table there are roughly 150,000 clones, 82% of which are singletons. The sample consisted of PBMCs. The receptors come from a woman between 50 and 59 years old in good health and CMV-seropositive.

Within the sample, this clone is medium-sized. The rearrangement uses TRBV10-3 and TRBJ1-2; 7 bases agree with TRBD1. V was clipped by 3 bases and J by 5 bases; unmatched bases: 6. CDR1 is ENHRY, CDR2 SYGVKD, per germline. This CDR3 is 14 amino acids long. CDR3 sequence (DNA): TGTGCCATCAGTGAACACTACAGGGGTTATGGCTACACCTTC. It yields the protein CAISEHYRGYGYTF.

This chain connects TRBV29-1 to TRBJ2-2; tentative D call: TRBD2 (7 bases). The CDR3 has 12 amino acids. The V end lost 4 bases, the J end lost 7 bases, and 10 bases lay between the germline ends. CDR1 is SQVTM, CDR2 ANQGSEA, per germline. The CDR3 nucleotides are TGCAGCGTTGCGGGGGGCCTCGGGGAGCTGTTTTTT. It translates to CSVAGGLGELFF.

The chain uses TRBV5-1 and TRBJ2-3; D uncertain. This CDR3 has 14 residues. The V end was cut by 0 bases, the J end by 2 bases, with 7 bases between. Germline V gene lookup returns CDR1 SGHRS and CDR2 YFSETQ. The CDR3 nucleotides are TGCGCCAGCAGCTTGGGGGCTCTCACAGATACGCAGTATTTT. It translates to CASSLGALTDTQYF.

A word on this clone: This sample includes further DNA sequences coding for the same CDR3. The chain couples TRBV30 to TRBJ2-1, with TRBD2 matching over 7 bases. The CDR3 runs to 14 residues. CDR1 GTSNPN and CDR2 SVGIG come from the germline V gene (reference sequence). J lost 4 bases, V lost 0 bases, and 3 bases had no gene match. The CDR3: CAWSVGGGYNEQFF. CDR3 in DNA: TGTGCCTGGAGTGTGGGGGGAGGGTACAATGAGCAGTTCTTC.

The chain uses TRBV5-4 and TRBJ2-1, with 9 bases lining up with TRBD2. This CDR3 region has 15 residues. Trimming removed 3 bases from V and 10 bases from J; junction bases left unmatched: 11. Germline V gives CDR1 SGHNT, CDR2 YYREEE (reference sequence). In nucleotides, the CDR3 is TGTGCCAGCAGCTATCAGCGGGGGGCTAATTCCGAGCAGTTCTTC. As protein: CASSYQRGANSEQFF.

The J gene is TRBJ1-2, the V gene TRBV4-3; D possibly corresponds to TRBD1 (6 bases). Deletions cut 0 bases from V and 9 bases from J, with 14 bases between. Germline V gene lookup returns CDR1 LGHNA and CDR2 YSLEER. The CDR3 has 14 amino acids. The CDR3, as DNA: TGCGCCAGCAGCCAAGAAGGGGGGGCAATGCGCTACACCTTC. This sequence encodes CASSQEGGAMRYTF.

V and J are TRBV7-3 and TRBJ2-6, with 8 nucleotides matching TRBD1. CDR3 length equals 18 residues. CDR1 SGHTA and CDR2 FQGTGA come from the germline V gene. V gave up 2 bases and J gave up 0 bases; unmatched junction bases: 6. CDR3 coding DNA: TGTGCCAGCAGCTTAGGGACAGGCGGCTACTCTGGGGCCAACGTCCTGACTTTC. Its protein is CASSLGTGGYSGANVLTF.

This sequence joins TRBV7-2 and TRBJ2-2, with 7 bases fitting TRBD1. The CDR3 length is 17 residues. Germline trimming cut 1 base from V and 5 bases from J; bases unmatched to any gene: 10. Germline V gives CDR1 SGHTA, CDR2 FQGNSA. The CDR3 DNA reads as TGTGCCAGCAGCTTAGTTTTTAGGACAGGATCTACCGGGGAGCTGTTTTTT. It yields the protein CASSLVFRTGSTGELFF.

The chain recombines TRBV19 with TRBJ1-1; 9 positions agree with TRBD1. The germline V gene has CDR1 LNHDA and CDR2 SQIVND (reference sequence). CDR3 length equals 16 residues. V shed 5 bases and J 1 base; nucleotides not matched to a gene: 8. This CDR3 is CASSSGTGTGNTEAFF. CDR3 sequence (DNA): TGTGCCAGTAGTTCCGGGACAGGGACAGGGAACACTGAAGCTTTCTTT.

The chain links TRBV19 to TRBJ2-7, with D hard to call. Deletions cut 7 bases from V and 6 bases from J, with 4 bases between. This CDR3 is 9 amino acids long. Germline loops: CDR1 LNHDA, CDR2 SQIVND (reference sequence). The chain's CDR3 is CASNSEQYF. DNA for the CDR3: TGTGCCAGTAACTCCGAGCAGTACTTC.